Each of the 13 T cell receptor beta chains below was sequenced from the same sample in a study of shared clonotypes between healthy human individuals. This table comes from immunoSEQ multiplex PCR, and its TCRdb copy is limited to in-frame clones, with some not included. The sample lists some 1.5 million clones, approximately 96% occurring once. Sequenced material: naive CD4+ T cells sorted from blood. Specified subset: CD45RA+ positively selected. The receptors were gathered from a man aged 30 to 39 in good health.

This chain connects TRBV19 to TRBJ1-2; no clear D. From germline, CDR1 is LNHDA and CDR2 SQIVND (reference sequence). The CDR3 spans 14 residues. V shed 3 bases and J shed 7 bases, with 15 bases lying between them. As DNA, the CDR3 is TGTGCCAGTAGTATCGGTGGTTCTCGGACTGGCTACACCTTC. It specifies CASSIGGSRTGYTF.

The genes are TRBV28 and TRBJ2-7; D unclear. The CDR3 sequence is 11 residues long. The germline V gene has CDR1 MDHEN and CDR2 SYDVKM. Trimming removed 3 bases at V and 6 bases at J, with 6 bases between. CDR3 amino acids: CASSFNVEQYF. The DNA for the CDR3 is TGTGCCAGCAGTTTCAATGTCGAGCAGTACTTC.

This clone was seen just once. In DNA form, the CDR3 reads TGCAGCGTGAGGGGGGGCACGATATCCTACAATGAGCAGTTCTTC. Protein product: CSVRGGTISYNEQFF. This chain links TRBV29-1 with TRBJ2-1; maybe TRBD2 (7 bases). The CDR3 is 15 amino acids. The ends were cut back, 6 bases at V and 1 base at J, with 16 bases in the middle. CDR1 is SQVTM, CDR2 ANQGSEA, per germline.

The rearrangement links TRBV19 to TRBJ2-2; TRBD1 agrees at 10 bases. Germline CDR1 reads LNHDA; CDR2 reads SQIVND (reference sequence). V lost 5 bases, J lost 8 bases, and 8 bases stayed unmatched. CDR3 length: 15 residues. As DNA, the CDR3 is TGTGCCAGTAGTGACCCGGGACAGGGGTTTGGGGAGCTGTTTTTT. It specifies CASSDPGQGFGELFF.

J is TRBJ1-1 and V is TRBV29-1; D perhaps matches TRBD1 (6 bases). Trimming shortened V by 7 bases and J by 12 bases, and 18 bases separated the two germline ends. Germline V gene data show CDR1 as SQVTM and CDR2 as ANQGSEA. The CDR3 contains 11 residues. Here the CDR3 DNA reads TGCAGCGCGGGTGGGGGGCTTTCATCTTTCTTT. Its protein product is CSAGGGLSSFF.

The count of this clone is one. V usage is TRBV25-1 and J usage is TRBJ2-1; weak D call: TRBD2 (5 bases). The V gene's germline CDR1 is MGHDK and CDR2 SYGVNS. V lost 4 bases and J lost 5, with 15 bases in between. The CDR3 is 15 residues long. CDR3 nucleotide sequence: TGTGCCAGCAGTGGCGGGTTTGAGGCCAACAATGAGCAGTTCTTC. This codes for CASSGGFEANNEQFF.

The V and J genes are TRBV11-3 and TRBJ2-7; TRBD1 matches 9 bases. Germline V gene sequence: CDR1 SGHNT, CDR2 YENEEA. This CDR3 is built from 14 residues. The J segment lost 3 bases and the V segment lost 4 bases, leaving 4 bases of the junction unmatched. The CDR3 is CASSSTGGHYEQYF. CDR3 DNA: TGTGCCAGCAGCTCAACAGGGGGCCACTACGAGCAGTACTTC.

The genes are TRBV28 and TRBJ2-5; 7 bases agree with TRBD1. CDR3 length: 15 amino acids. Germline lookup yields CDR1 MDHEN and CDR2 SYDVKM. V gave up 8 bases and J gave up 1 base; unmatched junction bases: 10. The CDR3 DNA follows: TGTGCCAGCGTGGACAGGCCACCACCCCAAGAGACCCAGTACTTC. Translating gives CASVDRPPPQETQYF.

The chain carries TRBV12-5 and TRBJ2-2; 15 positions match TRBD2. This CDR3 comprises 16 residues. Germline trimming cut 6 bases from V and 8 bases from J; bases unmatched to any gene: 7. CDR1 is LGHNT and CDR2 is FRNRAP in the germline V gene. The CDR3: CASGSGTSGRTGELFF. The CDR3 DNA is TGTGCTAGTGGGTCCGGGACTAGCGGGAGGACAGGGGAGCTGTTTTTT.

This sequence joins TRBV29-1 and TRBJ2-2, with D unresolved. Per germline, CDR1 SQVTM and CDR2 ANQGSEA. V gave up 3 bases and J gave up 1 base, with 12 bases separating them. The CDR3 spans 15 residues. CDR3 sequence: CSVDRLPGNTGELFF. The CDR3 bases are TGCAGCGTTGACCGACTCCCAGGGAACACCGGGGAGCTGTTTTTT.

The chain has TRBV27 and TRBJ1-1, with unresolved D. The CDR3 is 13 residues long. V lost 3 bases and J 0 bases, leaving 5 bases between the germline ends. Germline V gene sequence: CDR1 MNHEY, CDR2 SMNVEV (reference sequence). CDR3 protein: CASSFFVNTEAFF. CDR3 bases: TGTGCCAGCAGTTTCTTTGTGAACACTGAAGCTTTCTTT.

The chain links TRBV2 to TRBJ2-7; 7 nucleotides align to TRBD1. Trimming removed 6 bases from V and 0 bases from J; junction bases left unmatched: 8. The CDR3 length is 15 residues. Germline V gene lookup returns CDR1 SNHLY and CDR2 FYNNEI. This CDR3 reads CASSEQGLSSYEQYF. CDR3 coding DNA: TGTGCCAGCAGCGAACAGGGGCTTAGCTCCTACGAGCAGTACTTC. Together with reference TRBV2 and TRBJ2-7, the CDR3 gives the full variable domain: EPEVTQTPSHQVTQMGQEVILRCVPISNHLYFYWYRQILGQKVEFLVSFYNNEISEKSEIFDDQFSVERPDGSNFTLKIRSTKLEDSAMYFCASSEQGLSSYEQYFGPGTRLTVT.

This clone was detected once. Other DNA sequences within the sample encode an identical CDR3. V usage is TRBV10-3 and J usage is TRBJ2-6; D ambiguous. Germline V gives CDR1 ENHRY, CDR2 SYGVKD. CDR3 length: 13 residues. V lost 6 bases, J lost 0 bases, and 3 bases lay in between. Here the CDR3 reads CAIRPSGANVLTF. CDR3 bases: TGTGCCATCAGACCCTCTGGGGCCAACGTCCTGACTTTC.